This passage covers 31 T cell receptor beta chains from one sample sequenced in a study of Graves' ophthalmopathy and Graves' hyperthyroidism. RNA transcripts yielded amplified TCR beta CDR3 regions. First-round RT-PCR employed HTBI primers, with a second-round multiplex PCR after it. TCRdb processed the multiplex PCR reads anew with MiXCR; each CDR3 protein has one entry. The sample shows 580,000 or so distinct CDR3 sequences, under 45% of them seen only once. Sequencing input: peripheral blood or thyroid tissue (not recorded which). These receptors were taken from an adult man with Graves' hyperthyroidism.

V and J are TRBV2 and TRBJ2-7; the match to TRBD2 covers 7 bases. V dropped 6 bases and J dropped 6; count of bases not matched to a gene: 11. This CDR3 is 14 amino acids long. Germline lookup yields CDR1 SNHLY and CDR2 FYNNEI. For the CDR3, the DNA is TGTGCCAGCAGCCCAGGCGGGAGCGCCTCCGAGCAGTACTTC. Its protein is CASSPGGSASEQYF.

This clonotype was seen ten or more times. The chain links TRBV7-8 to TRBJ1-5; tentatively, D is TRBD1 (5 bases). The V gene's germline CDR1 is SGHVS and CDR2 FQNEAQ. The CDR3 has 15 amino acids. The V and J ends lost 5 bases and 3 bases respectively, with 14 bases between them. CDR3 residues: CASSPDGGVNQPQHF. DNA of the CDR3: TGTGCCAGCAGCCCCGACGGAGGGGTCAATCAGCCCCAGCATTTT.

In this sample, this clonotype turned up a few times. The V call is TRBV7-2, the J call TRBJ2-5; D ambiguous. The CDR3 is made up of 12 amino acids. CDR1 is SGHTA and CDR2 is FQGNSA in the germline V gene. V shed 1 base and J shed 14 bases, with 14 bases lying between them. The CDR3 nucleotides read TGTGCCAGCAGCTTAGAACTTAACCCCCTTTACTTC. Amino acids: CASSLELNPLYF.

Turning to this clonotype: A much more abundant neighbour one base away suggests this may be a read error. The V gene is TRBV10-3, the J gene TRBJ2-7; TRBD1 aligns across 7 bases. The length of the CDR3 is 13 residues. Germline assignment: CDR1 ENHRY and CDR2 SYGVKD. J gave up 5 bases and V 5 bases, and 6 bases lay outside the gene matches. This CDR3 reads CAISYEGADEQYF. CDR3 coding DNA: TGTGCCATCAGTTACGAGGGGGCAGACGAGCAGTACTTC.

This clonotype was detected many times. J is TRBJ1-2 and V is TRBV29-1; D possibly corresponds to TRBD1 (5 bases). The CDR3 runs 13 residues. Deletions cut 3 bases from V and 5 bases from J, with 13 bases between. CDR1 SQVTM and CDR2 ANQGSEA come from the germline V gene. CDR3 in DNA: TGCAGCGTTGAGGGGCAGTTGTTATATGGCTACACCTTC. Translating it yields CSVEGQLLYGYTF.

This clonotype was detected ten times or more. This chain links TRBV20-1 with TRBJ1-2; no clear D. Germline-derived CDR1 and CDR2 are DFQATT and SNEGSKA (reference sequence). The CDR3 covers 13 residues. Trimming took off 3 bases at V and 3 bases at J, with 11 bases between the two ends. CDR3 bases: TGCAGTGCTAGTGGCGAGGACCACTATGGCTACACCTTC. This translates into CSASGEDHYGYTF.

This clonotype came up many times. The chain uses TRBV5-8 and TRBJ1-6; tentative D call: TRBD1 (6 bases). Germline lookup yields CDR1 SGHTS and CDR2 YDEGEE. The V end was cut by 0 bases, the J end by 12 bases, with 10 bases between. This CDR3 region has 13 residues. The DNA for the CDR3 is TGTGCCAGCAGCTTGGTGGGGGCTCAACCCCTCCACTTT. Its protein product is CASSLVGAQPLHF.

The V and J genes are TRBV7-9 and TRBJ2-5; 7 bases fit TRBD2. This CDR3 contains 14 residues. Germline trimming cut 8 bases from V and 3 bases from J; bases unmatched to any gene: 9. Germline loops: CDR1 SEHNR, CDR2 FQNEAQ (reference sequence). CDR3 sequence reads: CASQRGGDKETQYF. The CDR3, as DNA: TGTGCCAGCCAGAGGGGAGGGGATAAAGAGACCCAGTACTTC.

The chain employs TRBV10-3 and TRBJ2-2; possibly TRBD2 for D (6 bases). The CDR3 is 17 amino acids. Germline assignment: CDR1 ENHRY and CDR2 SYGVKD. With 10 bases removed from V and 1 base from J, the gap between germline ends came to 22 bases. CDR3 nucleotides: TGTGCCAGCAGGAGTCTGGGGCAGGGACTGAACACCGGGGAGCTGTTTTTT. Its translation: CASRSLGQGLNTGELFF.

J is TRBJ2-7 and V is TRBV20-1; 7 bases map to TRBD1. The CDR3 length is 15 residues. Germline V lookup: CDR1 DFQATT, CDR2 SNEGSKA (reference sequence). V trimming: 7 bases; J trimming: 4 bases; junction bases outside the gene matches: 16. The chain's CDR3 is CSVREEGTAVYEQYF. The CDR3 region has the DNA TGCAGTGTTAGGGAAGAAGGGACAGCAGTGTACGAGCAGTACTTC.

This chain joins TRBV29-1 and TRBJ2-5, with D possibly TRBD2 on 6 matching bases. Germline V lookup: CDR1 SQVTM, CDR2 ANQGSEA. V shed 8 bases and J shed 4 bases, with 17 bases lying between them. This CDR3 is 13 amino acids long. In nucleotides, the CDR3 is TGCAGCTTAGTCAAGCGGGCATCAGAGACCCAGTACTTC. Translating it yields CSLVKRASETQYF. The full variable domain, in which reference TRBV29-1 and TRBJ2-5 provide the parts outside the CDR3, is SAVISQKPSRDICQRGTSLTIQCQVDSQVTMMFWYRQQPGQSLTLIATANQGSEATYESGFVIDKFPISRPNLTFSTLTVSNMSPEDSSIYLCSLVKRASETQYFGPGTRLLVL.

The chain uses TRBV29-1 and TRBJ1-2; perhaps TRBD1 as D (5 bases). The V end was cut by 7 bases, the J end by 2 bases, with 11 bases between. The germline CDR1 and CDR2 sequences are SQVTM and ANQGSEA. The CDR3 is 12 amino acids. The CDR3 region has the DNA TGCAGCGAGTACCGGGACAACTATGGCTACACCTTC. It yields the protein CSEYRDNYGYTF.

This clonotype was detected ten times or more. The chain couples TRBV7-8 to TRBJ2-2; no definite D call. CDR1 is SGHVS and CDR2 is FQNEAQ in the germline V gene. This CDR3 spans 13 amino acids. Trimming cost V 0 bases and J 5 bases, with 4 bases left between them. As DNA, the CDR3 is TGTGCCAGCAGCTTAGCACCGACCGGGGAGCTGTTTTTT. Translating it yields CASSLAPTGELFF.

The chain carries TRBV2 and TRBJ1-5, with D possibly being TRBD1 (6 bases). CDR3 length: 15 amino acids. The V end was cut by 5 bases, the J end by 3 bases, with 14 bases between. Germline-derived CDR1 and CDR2 are SNHLY and FYNNEI. CDR3 protein: CASSLFPGDNQPQHF. For the CDR3, the DNA is TGTGCCAGCAGTTTATTTCCAGGGGACAATCAGCCCCAGCATTTT.

This chain uses TRBV19 with TRBJ1-3, with D possibly TRBD2 on 6 matching bases. TRBJ2-3 matches the DNA end more closely, so the J call is doubtful. From germline, CDR1 is LNHDA and CDR2 SQIVND (reference sequence). The CDR3 has 14 residues. The CDR3 spells CASSRGVGTDTQYF. Here the CDR3 DNA reads TGTGCCAGTAGCCGCGGGGTGGGCACAGATACGCAGTATTTT.

This clonotype turned up a few times. The rearrangement links TRBV7-9 to TRBJ2-7; 8 nucleotides agree with TRBD1. The V gene end was trimmed by 2 bases and the J gene end by 3 bases; junction bases not matched to a gene: 3. Germline CDR1 reads SEHNR; CDR2 reads FQNEAQ (reference sequence). The CDR3 is 14 amino acids. Written as DNA, the CDR3 is TGTGCCAGCAGCTTATACAGGGGGGACTACGAGCAGTACTTC. This encodes CASSLYRGDYEQYF.

The table lists this clonotype with many counts. The gene calls are TRBV20-1 and TRBJ1-6, with TRBD1 as a possible D gene (5 bases). The germline V gene has CDR1 DFQATT and CDR2 SNEGSKA (reference sequence). This CDR3 region has 17 residues. V was cut by 1 base and J by 5 bases, with 18 bases left in between. The CDR3 reads CSARGDFGTANNSPLHF. CDR3 nucleotide sequence: TGCAGTGCTAGAGGGGACTTCGGGACCGCAAATAATTCACCCCTCCACTTT.

The chain employs TRBV5-5 and TRBJ2-7; 7 bases line up with TRBD2. This CDR3 comprises 15 residues. The V gene's germline CDR1 is SGHKS and CDR2 YYEKEE (reference sequence). With 2 bases clipped from V and 2 bases from J, the junction kept 7 bases outside the gene matches. The CDR3 loop is CASSFNPSGAYEQYF. The CDR3 nucleotides read TGTGCCAGCAGCTTTAATCCTAGCGGAGCCTACGAGCAGTACTTC. Full variable domain (outside the CDR3, taken from reference TRBV5-5 and TRBJ2-7): DAGVTQSPTHLIKTRGQQVTLRCSPISGHKSVSWYQQVLGQGPQFIFQYYEKEERGRGNFPDRFSARQFPNYSSELNVNALLLGDSALYLCASSFNPSGAYEQYFGPGTRLTVT.

The sample holds many counts of this clonotype. The rearrangement joins TRBV7-2 to TRBJ2-5; the D gene is possibly TRBD2 (7 bases). CDR3 length: 17 amino acids. Trimming removed 1 base from V and 5 bases from J, with 20 bases in between. Germline CDR1 SGHTA, CDR2 FQGNSA. The DNA for the CDR3 is TGTGCCAGCAGCTTAGAGGGCGGACAGTTCGGGGGGGAGACCCAGTACTTC. The encoded protein is CASSLEGGQFGGETQYF.

Points on this clonotype: A read error is likely, as this CDR3 ends without the conserved phenylalanine or tryptophan. V gene TRBV10-3 combines with J gene TRBJ1-2, with D unresolved. Germline V gene lookup returns CDR1 ENHRY and CDR2 SYGVKD. CDR3 length: 14 residues. CDR3: CASSEGLGNYGYTS. The CDR3 nucleotides read TGTGCCAGCAGTGAGGGTTTGGGTAACTATGGCTACACCTCC.

This clonotype showed up many times. The rearrangement uses TRBV7-8 and TRBJ1-1, with TRBD1 as a possible D gene (5 bases). V lost 2 bases and J lost 6, with 16 bases in between. Germline CDR1 reads SGHVS; CDR2 reads FQNEAQ. CDR3 size: 15 residues. CDR3 DNA sequence: TGTGCCAGCAGCTTAACGTCAGGGAGTGGTTCTGAAGCTTTCTTT. Its translation is CASSLTSGSGSEAFF.

This clonotype was seen at least ten times. The chain has TRBV5-1 and TRBJ2-7; D unresolved. This CDR3 region has 13 residues. The V and J ends lost 0 bases and 8 bases respectively, with 12 bases between them. Germline-derived CDR1 and CDR2 are SGHRS and YFSETQ. DNA of the CDR3: TGCGCCAGCAGCTTGGCCCCGGCAGAGCAGCAGTACTTC. Translated: CASSLAPAEQQYF.

The chain recombines TRBV6-1 with TRBJ2-5; the match to TRBD1 covers 7 bases. Germline V CDR1 and CDR2: MNHNS, SASEGT. The CDR3 totals 14 residues. The junction had 9 bases not matched to a gene; V was cut back by 8 bases and J by 3 bases. The CDR3 region is CASGEIDREETQYF. The CDR3 DNA follows: TGTGCCAGCGGAGAGATAGACAGGGAAGAGACCCAGTACTTC.

This clonotype was recorded many times. V gene TRBV7-6 combines with J gene TRBJ1-5; tentative D call: TRBD1 (6 bases). Germline CDR1 is SGHVS and CDR2 is FNYEAQ. CDR3 length: 17 amino acids. V lost 2 bases to trimming and J lost 4 bases, with 18 bases between them. The CDR3 is CASSLSVSRGANQPQHF. In DNA, the CDR3 is TGTGCCAGCAGCTTAAGTGTGAGTCGGGGGGCGAATCAGCCCCAGCATTTT.

In its sample, this clonotype was seen a few times. This chain links TRBV11-2 with TRBJ1-1, with 8 bases identical to TRBD1. J lost 4 bases, V lost 5 bases, and 9 bases had no gene match. The CDR3 is 15 amino acids. Germline V gives CDR1 SGHAT, CDR2 FQNNGV. The CDR3 protein is CASSTRQGSSTEAFF. The CDR3 DNA reads as TGTGCCAGCAGCACCCGACAGGGGAGTTCCACTGAAGCTTTCTTT.

The chain combines TRBV27 with TRBJ1-4; 8 bases are shared with TRBD1. The V and J ends lost 5 bases and 6 bases, in that order; junction bases with no gene match: 8. The CDR3 spans 15 residues. CDR1 and CDR2 (germline): MNHEY, SMNVEV (reference sequence). In DNA, the CDR3 is TGTGCCAGCAGTCGATCCGGGACAGGCTATGAAAAACTGTTTTTT. It translates to CASSRSGTGYEKLFF.

A remark on this clonotype: Germline is not matched at one junction end, which may reflect a read error. The chain recombines TRBV5-1 with TRBJ1-1, with TRBD1 identical over 8 bases. The CDR3 spans 12 residues. Germline V lookup: CDR1 SGHRS, CDR2 YFSETQ. The CDR3 sequence: CASRAGGFYAFF. For the CDR3, the DNA is TGTGCCAGCAGAGCAGGGGGCTTTTATGCTTTCTTT.

This clonotype has at least ten counts. The V call is TRBV5-6, the J call TRBJ1-4; D unclear. The CDR3 contains 13 residues. Germline V gene data show CDR1 as SGHDT and CDR2 as YYEEEE. V was clipped by 2 bases and J by 5 bases, with 7 bases between them. CDR3 residues: CASSFGPNEKLFF. CDR3 DNA sequence: TGTGCCAGCAGCTTTGGTCCAAATGAAAAACTGTTTTTT.

This clonotype was observed at least ten times. The CDR3 here is CSVEQGGHYGYTF. The CDR3 bases are TGCAGCGTTGAACAGGGAGGTCACTATGGCTACACCTTC. J is TRBJ1-2 and V is TRBV29-1; D is perhaps TRBD1 (5 bases). Per the germline V gene, CDR1 is SQVTM and CDR2 is ANQGSEA. The V and J ends lost 2 bases and 3 bases respectively, with 10 bases between them. This CDR3 contains 13 residues.

This sequence joins TRBV29-1 and TRBJ2-7, with D perhaps TRBD1 or TRBD2 (5 bases each). With 8 bases removed from V and 2 bases from J, the gap between germline ends came to 13 bases. Germline-derived CDR1 and CDR2 are SQVTM and ANQGSEA. The CDR3 totals 12 residues. The CDR3 reads CSLGPKTYEQYF. The DNA of the CDR3 is TGCAGCTTGGGACCCAAGACCTACGAGCAGTACTTC.

A note on this clonotype: Possible read error: a much larger clone is one base away. This chain uses TRBV10-3 with TRBJ1-1, with D possibly matching TRBD1 (5 bases). This CDR3 is built from 13 residues. CDR1 and CDR2 (germline): ENHRY, SYGVKD. CDR3 loop: CASSTGRLLEASF. The CDR3 nucleotides are TGTGCCAGCAGTACAGGAAGGCTACTTGAAGCTTCCTTT.